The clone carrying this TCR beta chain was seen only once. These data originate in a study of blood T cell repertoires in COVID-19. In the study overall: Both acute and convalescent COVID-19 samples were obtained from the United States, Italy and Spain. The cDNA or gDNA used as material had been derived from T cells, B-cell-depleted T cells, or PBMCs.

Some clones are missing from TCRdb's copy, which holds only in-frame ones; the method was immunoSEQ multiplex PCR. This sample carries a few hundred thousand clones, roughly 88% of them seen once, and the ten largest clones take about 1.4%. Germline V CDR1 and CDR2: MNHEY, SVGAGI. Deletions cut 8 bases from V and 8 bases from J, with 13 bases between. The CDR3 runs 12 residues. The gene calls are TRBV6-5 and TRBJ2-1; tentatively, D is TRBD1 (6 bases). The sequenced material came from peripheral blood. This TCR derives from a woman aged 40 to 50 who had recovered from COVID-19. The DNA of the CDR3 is TGTGCCAGCTCCCAACAGGGCGATGAGCAGTTCTTC. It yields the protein CASSQQGDEQFF.